The 2 T cell receptor beta chains below come from one sample, sequenced in a study of blood T cell repertoires in COVID-19. TCRdb keeps only in-frame clones here, not all; method: immunoSEQ multiplex PCR. This sample has approximately 250,000 clones, with around nine tenths found just once. The sample was peripheral blood. These receptors were collected from a woman between 65 and 79 years old with COVID-19, enrolled during active disease.

The CDR3 loop reads CASSIGPQGAGQPQHF. The DNA for the CDR3 is TGCGCCAGCAGCATCGGGCCACAGGGGGCTGGTCAGCCCCAGCATTTT. The rearrangement uses TRBV5-1 and TRBJ1-5, with 9 bases lining up with TRBD1. The germline V gene has CDR1 SGHRS and CDR2 YFSETQ. This CDR3 has 16 residues. Losses at the gene ends were 4 bases for V and 6 bases for J; bases not matched to a gene: 11. The full variable domain, its missing parts supplied by reference TRBV5-1 and TRBJ1-5, is KAGVTQTPRYLIKTRGQQVTLSCSPISGHRSVSWYQQTPGQGLQFLFEYFSETQRNKGNFPGRFSGRQFSNSRSEMNVSTLELGDSALYLCASSIGPQGAGQPQHFGDGTRLSIL.

This chain links TRBV4-3 with TRBJ2-5; 7 bases line up with TRBD2. The junction had 10 bases not matched to a gene; V was cut back by 4 bases and J by 5 bases. The germline V gene has CDR1 LGHNA and CDR2 YSLEER. The CDR3 sequence is 15 residues long. The CDR3, as DNA: TGCGCCAGCAGCCGCTATAGCGGGCCCTCCGAGACCCAGTACTTC. Encoded protein: CASSRYSGPSETQYF.